These 15 T cell receptor beta chains originate from one sample sequenced in a study of response to subunit inactivated influenza vaccine. In TCRdb, the RT-PCR reads were re-called with MiXCR into one record per CDR3 protein. This table has 610,000 or so distinct CDR3 sequences, 14% appearing once. Material: PBMCs from blood, obtained roughly 13 days after vaccination. The receptors shown here come from a man aged 45 to 65 who received an inactivated influenza vaccine.

The chain combines TRBV29-1 with TRBJ2-1; D gene ambiguous. Germline V lookup: CDR1 SQVTM, CDR2 ANQGSEA. The V gene lost 4 bases and the J gene lost 9 bases, with 10 bases spanning the gap. The CDR3 is 11 residues long. In nucleotides, the CDR3 is TGCAGCGTTGGTGAGTTGGGTGAGCAGTTCTTC. As protein: CSVGELGEQFF.

This clonotype was found a few times. The rearrangement links TRBV6-2 or TRBV6-3 to TRBJ2-1, with unresolved D. Trimming removed 6 bases from V and 8 bases from J, with 20 bases in between. CDR3 length: 15 residues. Germline V CDR1 and CDR2: MNHEY, SVGEGT. The CDR3 spells CASSLAPPVFDEQFF. DNA for the CDR3: TGTGCCAGCAGCCTCGCCCCGCCGGTTTTCGATGAGCAGTTCTTC.

The chain combines TRBV18 with TRBJ1-2; D is unclear. Trimming stripped 6 bases from V and 6 bases from J, with 17 bases between. The CDR3 sequence is 14 residues long. In germline, CDR1 is KGHSH, CDR2 LQKENI. This CDR3 is CASSLGALGDGYTF. CDR3 in DNA: TGTGCCAGCTCCTTGGGCGCCTTGGGAGATGGCTACACCTTC.

CDR3 nucleotides: TGCAGTGCTATGGGCAAGGGAGAGACCCAGTACTTC. It is translated as CSAMGKGETQYF. The chain combines TRBV20-1 with TRBJ2-5, with D hard to call. Per the germline V gene, CDR1 is DFQATT and CDR2 is SNEGSKA (reference sequence). The CDR3 runs to 12 residues. V was clipped by 4 bases and J by 4 bases, with 10 bases between them.

There are a few counts of this clonotype. The chain is built from TRBV28 and TRBJ1-2, with D perhaps matching TRBD1 (6 bases). Trimming removed 4 bases from V and 2 bases from J, with 14 bases in between. CDR3 length equals 15 residues. Germline V gene data show CDR1 as MDHEN and CDR2 as SYDVKM. This CDR3 reads CASSSQTGPNYGYTF. The DNA for the CDR3 is TGTGCCAGCAGTTCTCAGACAGGCCCCAACTATGGCTACACCTTC.

The V and J genes are TRBV6-5 and TRBJ2-7; 9 nucleotides align to TRBD1. Germline CDR1 and CDR2: MNHEY and SVGAGI. The CDR3 length is 14 residues. With 2 bases clipped from V and 4 bases from J, the junction kept 3 bases outside the gene matches. CDR3 protein: CASSYGTGKYEQYF. As DNA, the CDR3 is TGTGCCAGCAGTTACGGGACAGGGAAATACGAGCAGTACTTC.

This clonotype was found many times. CDR3 DNA: TGTGCCAGCAGCCGGGACAGTGGAAACACCATATATTTT. Translating it yields CASSRDSGNTIYF. J is TRBJ1-3 and V is TRBV28; 7 positions agree with TRBD1. Germline CDR1 MDHEN, CDR2 SYDVKM. The CDR3 is 13 amino acids. V gave up 6 bases and J gave up 3 bases; unmatched junction bases: 2.

The V call is TRBV4-2, the J call TRBJ2-3; 8 bases agree with TRBD2. Germline-derived CDR1 and CDR2 are LGHNA and YNFKEQ. This CDR3 has 18 residues. J gave up 0 bases and V 7 bases, and 15 bases lay outside the gene matches. CDR3 nucleotides: TGTGCCAGCACAAGATTAGCGGGGTCCACTTCCAGCACAGATACGCAGTATTTT. Translating it yields CASTRLAGSTSSTDTQYF.

V gene TRBV29-1 combines with J gene TRBJ2-1, with D possibly being TRBD1 (5 bases). Germline-derived CDR1 and CDR2 are SQVTM and ANQGSEA. The CDR3 is made up of 12 amino acids. V was trimmed by 8 bases and J by 3 bases, leaving 11 bases between them. DNA of the CDR3: TGCAGCTTAGGACACCGCTACAATGAGCAGTTCTTC. Its translation is CSLGHRYNEQFF.

This clonotype was counted between two and nine times. This chain uses TRBV4-2 with TRBJ2-7; perhaps TRBD1 as D (6 bases). The V gene lost 5 bases and the J gene lost 4 bases, with 12 bases spanning the gap. Germline CDR1 and CDR2: LGHNA and YNFKEQ. The CDR3 extends over 13 amino acids. The CDR3: CASSEQQGYEQYF. Written as DNA, the CDR3 is TGTGCCAGCAGCGAACAGCAGGGGTACGAGCAGTACTTC.

The genes are TRBV4-3 and TRBJ2-3; TRBD2 might be the D (6 bases). In germline, CDR1 is LGHNA, CDR2 YSLEER. The germline V and J ends were trimmed by 1 base and 10 bases, with 12 bases remaining between them. The CDR3 contains 13 residues. The CDR3 protein is CASSQGRRGAQYF. DNA for the CDR3: TGCGCCAGCAGCCAAGGGCGGAGGGGTGCGCAGTATTTT.

This clonotype was seen many times. This sequence joins TRBV7-9 and TRBJ1-3; 7 bases map to TRBD1. The J segment lost 0 bases and the V segment lost 4 bases, leaving 3 bases of the junction unmatched. This CDR3 spans 15 amino acids. Per the germline V gene, CDR1 is SEHNR and CDR2 is FQNEAQ (reference sequence). The CDR3 bases are TGTGCCAGCAGCTGGGGACAGAACTCTGGAAACACCATATATTTT. This translates into CASSWGQNSGNTIYF.

This clonotype was observed many times. The CDR3 DNA reads TGCAGTGCTCCCCCGCCGGGAGAGACCCAGTACTTC. Translated: CSAPPPGETQYF. The V and J genes are TRBV20-1 and TRBJ2-5; D is uncertain. Deletions cut 5 bases from V and 4 bases from J, with 11 bases between. The CDR3 contains 12 residues. Germline V lookup: CDR1 DFQATT, CDR2 SNEGSKA (reference sequence).

This clonotype occurred a few times. The genes are TRBV28 and TRBJ2-3, with a tentative D call TRBD2 (7 bases). The CDR3 extends over 17 amino acids. Trimming pared 8 bases from V and 7 bases from J, leaving 28 bases between. Germline V lookup: CDR1 MDHEN, CDR2 SYDVKM. The DNA for the CDR3 is TGTGCCAGCTGCGCTGGGGGGGGCCGTAGGTCTCCCTATACGCAGTATTTT. Amino acid sequence: CASCAGGGRRSPYTQYF.

This chain joins TRBV5-1 and TRBJ1-6; weak D call: TRBD1 (5 bases). Trimming stripped 4 bases from V and 7 bases from J, with 12 bases between. The germline gives CDR1 SGHRS, CDR2 YFSETQ. This CDR3 contains 14 residues. CDR3 in amino acids: CASSAGTVNSPLHF. The CDR3 bases are TGCGCCAGCAGCGCCGGGACGGTGAATTCACCCCTCCACTTT. The full variable domain, rest sourced from reference TRBV5-1 and TRBJ1-6, is KAGVTQTPRYLIKTRGQQVTLSCSPISGHRSVSWYQQTPGQGLQFLFEYFSETQRNKGNFPGRFSGRQFSNSRSEMNVSTLELGDSALYLCASSAGTVNSPLHFGNGTRLTVT.